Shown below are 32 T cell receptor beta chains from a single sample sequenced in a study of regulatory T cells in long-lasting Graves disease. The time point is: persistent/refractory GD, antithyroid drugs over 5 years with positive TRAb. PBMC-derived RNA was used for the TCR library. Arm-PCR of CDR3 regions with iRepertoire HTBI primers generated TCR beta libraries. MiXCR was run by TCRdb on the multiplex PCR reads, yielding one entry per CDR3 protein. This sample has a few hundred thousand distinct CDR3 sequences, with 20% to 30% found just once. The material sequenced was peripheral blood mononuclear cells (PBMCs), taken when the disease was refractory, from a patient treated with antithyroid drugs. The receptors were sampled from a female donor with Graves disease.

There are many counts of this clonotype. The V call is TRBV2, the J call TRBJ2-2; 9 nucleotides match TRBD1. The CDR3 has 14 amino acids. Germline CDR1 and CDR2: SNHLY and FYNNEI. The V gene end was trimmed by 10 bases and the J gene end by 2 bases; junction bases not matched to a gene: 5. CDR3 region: CATSGQGNTGELFF. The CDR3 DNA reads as TGTGCCACTTCGGGACAGGGTAACACCGGGGAGCTGTTTTTT.

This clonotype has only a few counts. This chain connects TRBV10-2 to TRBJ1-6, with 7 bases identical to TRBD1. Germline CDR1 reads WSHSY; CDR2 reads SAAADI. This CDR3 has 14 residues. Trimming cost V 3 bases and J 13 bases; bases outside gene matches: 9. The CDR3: CASSEGRGWYPLHF. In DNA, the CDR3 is TGCGCCAGCAGTGAAGGCAGGGGGTGGTATCCCCTCCACTTT.

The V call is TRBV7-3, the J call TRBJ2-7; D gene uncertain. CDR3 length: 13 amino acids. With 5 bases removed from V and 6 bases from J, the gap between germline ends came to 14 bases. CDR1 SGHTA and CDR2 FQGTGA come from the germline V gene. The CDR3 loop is CASSQVGAAEQYF. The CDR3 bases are TGTGCCAGCAGCCAGGTGGGCGCAGCCGAGCAGTACTTC.

The CDR3 sequence: CASSFTTSGIITDTQYF. CDR3 nucleotide sequence: TGTGCCAGCAGCTTCACGACTAGCGGGATAATCACAGATACGCAGTATTTT. The V and J genes are TRBV7-2 and TRBJ2-3; 11 nucleotides agree with TRBD2. V shed 3 bases, J shed 2 bases, and the junction held 7 bases outside the gene matches. The CDR3 totals 17 residues. The germline V gene encodes CDR1 SGHTA and CDR2 FQGNSA.

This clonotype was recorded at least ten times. The CDR3 reads CASRPAGKDEQYF. The DNA of the CDR3 is TGTGCCAGCAGACCCGCAGGTAAAGACGAGCAGTACTTC. The chain joins TRBV28 to TRBJ2-7; D not resolved. V shed 6 bases and J shed 5 bases, with 14 bases lying between them. CDR1 and CDR2 from the germline V gene are MDHEN and SYDVKM. The CDR3 covers 13 residues.

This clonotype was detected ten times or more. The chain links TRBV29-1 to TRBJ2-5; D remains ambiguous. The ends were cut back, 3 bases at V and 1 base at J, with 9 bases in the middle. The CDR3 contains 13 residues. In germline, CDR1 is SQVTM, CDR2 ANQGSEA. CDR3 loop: CSVEGQFQETQYF. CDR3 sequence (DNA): TGCAGCGTTGAGGGCCAGTTCCAAGAGACCCAGTACTTC. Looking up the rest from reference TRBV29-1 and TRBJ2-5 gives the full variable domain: SAVISQKPSRDICQRGTSLTIQCQVDSQVTMMFWYRQQPGQSLTLIATANQGSEATYESGFVIDKFPISRPNLTFSTLTVSNMSPEDSSIYLCSVEGQFQETQYFGPGTRLLVL.

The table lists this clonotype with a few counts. The CDR3 DNA sequence: TGTGCCAGCAGTCAACACGTAAACTCCAATCAGCCCCAGCATTTT. Protein product: CASSQHVNSNQPQHF. V usage is TRBV6-1 and J usage is TRBJ1-5; no definite D call. V lost 5 bases and J lost 3, with 14 bases in between. The germline V gene has CDR1 MNHNS and CDR2 SASEGT. The CDR3 consists of 15 residues.

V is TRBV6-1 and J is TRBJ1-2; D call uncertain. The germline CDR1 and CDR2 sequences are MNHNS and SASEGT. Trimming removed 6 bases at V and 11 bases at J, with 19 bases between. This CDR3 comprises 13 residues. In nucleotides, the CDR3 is TGTGCCAGCAGACCCGGAACAGTTCGGGAATACACCTTC. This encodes CASRPGTVREYTF.

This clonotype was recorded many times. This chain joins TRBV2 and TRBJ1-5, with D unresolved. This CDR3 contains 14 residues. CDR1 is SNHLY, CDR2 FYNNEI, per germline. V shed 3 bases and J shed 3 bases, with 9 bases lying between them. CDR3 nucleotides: TGTGCCAGCAGTGACGGTCGGAACAATCAGCCCCAGCATTTT. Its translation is CASSDGRNNQPQHF.

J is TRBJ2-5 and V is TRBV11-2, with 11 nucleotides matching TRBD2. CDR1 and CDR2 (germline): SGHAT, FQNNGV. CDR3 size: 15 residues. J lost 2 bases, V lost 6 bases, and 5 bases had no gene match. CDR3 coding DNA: TGTGCCAGCAGATCGGGACTAGCGGTTCAAGAGACCCAGTACTTC. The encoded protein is CASRSGLAVQETQYF. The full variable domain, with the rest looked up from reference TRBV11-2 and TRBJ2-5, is EAGVAQSPRYKIIEKRQSVAFWCNPISGHATLYWYQQILGQGPKLLIQFQNNGVVDDSQLPKDRFSAERLKGVDSTLKIQPAKLEDSAVYLCASRSGLAVQETQYFGPGTRLLVL.

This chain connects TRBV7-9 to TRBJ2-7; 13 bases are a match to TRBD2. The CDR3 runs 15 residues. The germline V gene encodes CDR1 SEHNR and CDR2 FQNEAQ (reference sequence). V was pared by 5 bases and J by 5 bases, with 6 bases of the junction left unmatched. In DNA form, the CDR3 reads TGTGCCAGCAGCCCCCGGACTAGCGGGAGCCACGAGCAGTACTTC. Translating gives CASSPRTSGSHEQYF.

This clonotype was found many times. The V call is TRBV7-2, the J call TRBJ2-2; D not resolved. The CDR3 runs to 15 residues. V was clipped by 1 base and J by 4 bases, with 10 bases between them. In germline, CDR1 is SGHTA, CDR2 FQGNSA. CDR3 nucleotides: TGTGCCAGCAGCTTAGTAATGGCGGCCACCGGGGAGCTGTTTTTT. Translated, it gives CASSLVMAATGELFF.

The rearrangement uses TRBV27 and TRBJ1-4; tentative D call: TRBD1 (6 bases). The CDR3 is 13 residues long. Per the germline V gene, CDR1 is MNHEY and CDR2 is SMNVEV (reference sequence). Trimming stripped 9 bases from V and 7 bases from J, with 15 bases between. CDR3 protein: CARETGYLEKLFF. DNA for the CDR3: TGTGCCAGAGAGACAGGCTACCTTGAAAAACTGTTTTTT.

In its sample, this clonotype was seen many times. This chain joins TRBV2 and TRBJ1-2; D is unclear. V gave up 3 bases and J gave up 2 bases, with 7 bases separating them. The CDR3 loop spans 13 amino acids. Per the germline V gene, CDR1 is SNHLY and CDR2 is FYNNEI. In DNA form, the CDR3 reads TGTGCCAGCAGTGAGGGCCTCAACTATGGCTACACCTTC. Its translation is CASSEGLNYGYTF.

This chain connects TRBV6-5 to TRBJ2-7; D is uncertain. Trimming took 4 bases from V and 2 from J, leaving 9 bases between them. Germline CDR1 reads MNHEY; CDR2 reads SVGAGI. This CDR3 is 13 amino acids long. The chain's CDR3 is CASSLQVPYEQYF. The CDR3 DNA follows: TGTGCCAGCAGTTTGCAGGTACCCTACGAGCAGTACTTC.

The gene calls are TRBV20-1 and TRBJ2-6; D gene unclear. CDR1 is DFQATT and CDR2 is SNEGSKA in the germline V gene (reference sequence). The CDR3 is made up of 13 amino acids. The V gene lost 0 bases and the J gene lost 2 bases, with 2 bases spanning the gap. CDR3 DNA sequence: TGCAGTGCTAGAGATCCTGGGGCCAACGTCCTGACTTTC. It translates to CSARDPGANVLTF.

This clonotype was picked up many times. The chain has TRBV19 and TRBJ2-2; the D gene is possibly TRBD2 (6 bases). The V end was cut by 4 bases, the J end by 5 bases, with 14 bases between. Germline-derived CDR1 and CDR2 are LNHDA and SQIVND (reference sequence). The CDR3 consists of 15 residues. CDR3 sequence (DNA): TGTGCCAGTAGTAGGAGGGCAGGACGTACCGGGGAGCTGTTTTTT. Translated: CASSRRAGRTGELFF. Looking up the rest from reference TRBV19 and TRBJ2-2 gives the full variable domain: DGGITQSPKYLFRKEGQNVTLSCEQNLNHDAMYWYRQDPGQGLRLIYYSQIVNDFQKGDIAEGYSVSREKKESFPLTVTSAQKNPTAFYLCASSRRAGRTGELFFGEGSRLTVL.

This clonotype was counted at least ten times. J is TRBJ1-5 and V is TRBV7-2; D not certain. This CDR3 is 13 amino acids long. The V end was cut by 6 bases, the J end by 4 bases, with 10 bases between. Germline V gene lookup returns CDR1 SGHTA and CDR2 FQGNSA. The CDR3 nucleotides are TGTGCCAGCAGTTTGGGCGCGAATCAGCCCCAGCATTTT. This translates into CASSLGANQPQHF.

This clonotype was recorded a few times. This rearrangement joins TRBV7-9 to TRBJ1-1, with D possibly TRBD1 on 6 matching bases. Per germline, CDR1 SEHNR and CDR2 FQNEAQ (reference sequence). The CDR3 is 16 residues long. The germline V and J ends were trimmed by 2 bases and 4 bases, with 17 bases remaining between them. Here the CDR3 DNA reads TGTGCCAGCAGCTTATTGGGGGGGGCGATGGGCACTGAAGCTTTCTTT. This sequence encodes CASSLLGGAMGTEAFF. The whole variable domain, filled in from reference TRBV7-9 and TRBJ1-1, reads DTGVSQNPRHKITKRGQNVTFRCDPISEHNRLYWYRQTLGQGPEFLTYFQNEAQLEKSRLLSDRFSAERPKGSFSTLEIQRTEQGDSAMYLCASSLLGGAMGTEAFFGQGTRLTVV.

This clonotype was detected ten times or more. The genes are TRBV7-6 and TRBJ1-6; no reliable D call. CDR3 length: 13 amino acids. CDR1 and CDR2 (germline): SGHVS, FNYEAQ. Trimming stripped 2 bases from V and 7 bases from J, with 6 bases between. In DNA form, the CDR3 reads TGTGCCAGCAGCTTAAATTCAAATTCACCCCTCCACTTT. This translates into CASSLNSNSPLHF.

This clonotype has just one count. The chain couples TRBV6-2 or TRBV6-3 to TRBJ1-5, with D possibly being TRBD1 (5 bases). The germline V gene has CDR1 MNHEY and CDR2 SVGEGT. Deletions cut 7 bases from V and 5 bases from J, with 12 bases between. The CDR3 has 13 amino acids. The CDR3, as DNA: TGTGCCAGCAAACTGCCGGGGGATCAGCCCCAGCATTTT. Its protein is CASKLPGDQPQHF.

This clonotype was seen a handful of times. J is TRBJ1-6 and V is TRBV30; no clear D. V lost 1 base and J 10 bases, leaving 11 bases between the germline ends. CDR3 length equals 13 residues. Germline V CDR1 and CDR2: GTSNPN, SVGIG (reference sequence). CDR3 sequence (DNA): TGTGCCTGGAGTGACTTCGATGGATCACCCCTCCACTTT. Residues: CAWSDFDGSPLHF. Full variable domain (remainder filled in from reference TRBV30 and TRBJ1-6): SQTIHQWPATLVQPVGSPLSLECTVEGTSNPNLYWYRQAAGRGLQLLFYSVGIGQISSEVPQNLSASRPQDRQFILSSKKLLLSDSGFYLCAWSDFDGSPLHFGNGTRLTVT.

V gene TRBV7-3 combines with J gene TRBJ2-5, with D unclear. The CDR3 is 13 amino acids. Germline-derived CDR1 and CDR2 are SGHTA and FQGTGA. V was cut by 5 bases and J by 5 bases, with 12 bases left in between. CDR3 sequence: CASSPSDGETQYF. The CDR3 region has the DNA TGTGCCAGCAGCCCCTCGGACGGCGAGACCCAGTACTTC. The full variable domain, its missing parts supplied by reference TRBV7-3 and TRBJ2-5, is GAGVSQTPSNKVTEKGKYVELRCDPISGHTALYWYRQSLGQGPEFLIYFQGTGAADDSGLPNDRFFAVRPEGSVSTLKIQRTERGDSAVYLCASSPSDGETQYFGPGTRLLVL.

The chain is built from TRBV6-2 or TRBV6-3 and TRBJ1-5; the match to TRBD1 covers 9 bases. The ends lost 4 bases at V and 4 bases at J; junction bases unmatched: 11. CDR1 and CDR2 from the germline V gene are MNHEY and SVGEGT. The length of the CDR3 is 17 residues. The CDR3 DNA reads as TGTGCCAGCAGTTTTCCGGGACAGGGATCCCCAAATCAGCCCCAGCATTTT. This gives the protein CASSFPGQGSPNQPQHF.

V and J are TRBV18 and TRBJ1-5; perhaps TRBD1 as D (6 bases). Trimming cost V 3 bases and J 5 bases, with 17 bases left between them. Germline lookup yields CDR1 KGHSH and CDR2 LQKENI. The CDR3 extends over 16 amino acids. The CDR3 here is CASSPGLQGSHQPQHF. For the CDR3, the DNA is TGTGCCAGCTCACCCGGTTTACAGGGTTCGCATCAGCCCCAGCATTTT. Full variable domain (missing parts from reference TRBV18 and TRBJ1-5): NAGVMQNPRHLVRRRGQEARLRCSPMKGHSHVYWYRQLPEEGLKFMVYLQKENIIDESGMPKERFSAEFPKEGPSILRIQQVVRGDSAAYFCASSPGLQGSHQPQHFGDGTRLSIL.

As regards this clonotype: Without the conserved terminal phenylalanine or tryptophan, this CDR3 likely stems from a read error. CDR3 amino acids: CASSLDVYRAPGQETQYS. The CDR3 DNA is TGTGCCAGCAGCTTAGACGTCTACCGGGCCCCCGGCCAAGAGACCCAGTACTCC. The chain uses TRBV11-2 and TRBJ2-5; D is ambiguous. Trimming cost V 0 bases and J 1 base, with 18 bases left between them. This CDR3 comprises 18 residues. Per the germline V gene, CDR1 is SGHAT and CDR2 is FQNNGV.

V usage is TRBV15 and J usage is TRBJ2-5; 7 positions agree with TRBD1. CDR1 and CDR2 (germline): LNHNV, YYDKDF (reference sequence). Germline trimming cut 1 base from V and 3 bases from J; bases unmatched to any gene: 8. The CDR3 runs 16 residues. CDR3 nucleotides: TGTGCCACCAGCAGAGGGGACACTGACAGGGAAGAGACCCAGTACTTC. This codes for CATSRGDTDREETQYF.

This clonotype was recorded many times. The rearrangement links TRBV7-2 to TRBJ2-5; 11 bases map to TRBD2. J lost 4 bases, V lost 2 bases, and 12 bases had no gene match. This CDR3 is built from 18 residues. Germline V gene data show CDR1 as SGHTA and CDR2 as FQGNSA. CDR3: CASSLLFSSGRQGETQYF. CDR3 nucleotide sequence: TGTGCCAGCAGCTTACTGTTTTCTAGCGGGAGGCAAGGAGAGACCCAGTACTTC.

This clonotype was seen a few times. This CDR3 is CASSNDVLYGYTF. The DNA for the CDR3 is TGTGCCAGCAGCAATGACGTCCTCTATGGCTACACCTTC. V is TRBV12-3 or TRBV12-4 and J is TRBJ1-2; D not resolved. Trimming shortened V by 6 bases and J by 4 bases, and 12 bases separated the two germline ends. The CDR3 sequence is 13 residues long.

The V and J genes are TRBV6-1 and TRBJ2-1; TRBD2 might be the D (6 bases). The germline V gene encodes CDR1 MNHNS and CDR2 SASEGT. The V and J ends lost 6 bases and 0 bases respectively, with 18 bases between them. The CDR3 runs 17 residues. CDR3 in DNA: TGTGCCAGCAGACCCTGGATAGCGGCGAGCTCCTACAATGAGCAGTTCTTC. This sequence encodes CASRPWIAASSYNEQFF.

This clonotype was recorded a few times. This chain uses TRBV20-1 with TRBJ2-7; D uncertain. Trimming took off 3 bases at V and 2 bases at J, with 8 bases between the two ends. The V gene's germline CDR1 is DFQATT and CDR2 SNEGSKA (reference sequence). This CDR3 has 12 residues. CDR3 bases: TGCAGTGCTAGTGTCAGACCCTACGAGCAGTACTTC. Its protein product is CSASVRPYEQYF.

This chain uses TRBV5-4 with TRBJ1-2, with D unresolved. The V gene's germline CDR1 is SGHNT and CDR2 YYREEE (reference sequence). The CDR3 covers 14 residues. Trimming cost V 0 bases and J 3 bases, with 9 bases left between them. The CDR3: CASSLAQVDYGYTF. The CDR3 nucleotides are TGTGCCAGCAGCTTGGCTCAGGTGGACTATGGCTACACCTTC.